This TCR beta chain derives from a study of T-cell memory formation after mild COVID-19. The germline V gene encodes CDR1 SGDLS and CDR2 YYNGEE. The CDR3 runs 14 residues. The V gene lost 0 bases and the J gene lost 8 bases, with 14 bases spanning the gap. Using its own MiXCR run on the 5' RACE reads, TCRdb lists one record per CDR3 protein. The table shows about 400,000 distinct CDR3 sequences, with approximately 24% occurring only once. Whole-study findings and limits: Mostly located in CM and EM were contracting CD4+ clones, with contracting CD8+ clones located in EMRA.

This clonotype occurred a few times. Its antigen is currently unknown. What was sequenced was PBMCs or a T cell subset sorted from them (not recorded which). The receptor's source is an adult woman who had mild COVID-19 (a few samples of this study predate the infection). Cell type and time point are not known. The J gene is TRBJ1-2, the V gene TRBV9; weak D call: TRBD1 (6 bases). The CDR3 loop reads CASSVGSGAGGYTF. DNA for the CDR3: TGTGCCAGCAGCGTAGGGTCGGGGGCTGGAGGCTACACCTTC.